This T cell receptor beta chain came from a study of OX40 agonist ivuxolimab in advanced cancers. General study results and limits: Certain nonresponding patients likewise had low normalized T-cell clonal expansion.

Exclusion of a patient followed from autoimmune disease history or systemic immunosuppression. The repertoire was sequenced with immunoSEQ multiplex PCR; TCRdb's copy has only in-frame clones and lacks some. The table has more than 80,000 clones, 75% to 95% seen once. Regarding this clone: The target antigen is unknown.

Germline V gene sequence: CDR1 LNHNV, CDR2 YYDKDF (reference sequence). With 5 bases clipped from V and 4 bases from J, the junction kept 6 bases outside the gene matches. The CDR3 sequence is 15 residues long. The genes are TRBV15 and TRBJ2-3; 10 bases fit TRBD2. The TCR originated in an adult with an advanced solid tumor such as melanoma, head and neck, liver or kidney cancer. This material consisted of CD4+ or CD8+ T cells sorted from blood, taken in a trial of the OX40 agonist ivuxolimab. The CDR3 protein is CATSPGLAEADTQYF. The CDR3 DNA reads TGTGCCACCAGCCCTGGACTAGCGGAAGCAGATACGCAGTATTTT.